This T cell receptor (beta chain) was sequenced for a study of CD8+ T cells in alopecia areata. Study-wide background: Each of the treated patients was given oral tofacitinib, 5 to 10 mg twice daily, for moderate-to-severe alopecia areata. The study's findings and limits: How baseline CD8+ expansion relates to response remains uncertain (there was one nonresponder). Many expanded lesional clones persisted in scalp and blood during tofacitinib.

cDNA prepared by RNA extraction and subsequent reverse transcription served as the template for sequencing. Repertoires were generated with immunoSEQ multiplex PCR, while TCRdb's copy carries only in-frame clones and drops some. The data contain 210,000 or so clones, roughly three fifths of them seen just once; the ten biggest clones take up approximately 1.2%. This CDR3 is built from 15 residues. CDR1 is GTSNPN and CDR2 is SVGIG in the germline V gene (reference sequence). V dropped 0 bases and J dropped 4 bases, with 15 bases sitting between them. This sample's treatment: oral pan-JAK inhibitor, 5-10 mg twice daily. To note about this clone: Its antigen is undetermined.

The rearrangement uses TRBV30 and TRBJ1-2; D possibly corresponds to TRBD1 (6 bases). The material was CD4+ T cells sorted from blood, obtained at approximately week 42, from a patient treated with tofacitinib. The clonotype originates from a human donor with alopecia areata. CDR3 amino acids: CAWSVAGARGYGYTF. In DNA, the CDR3 is TGTGCCTGGAGTGTGGCGGGGGCGCGGGGCTATGGCTACACCTTC.